This passage covers 20 T cell receptor beta chains from one sample sequenced in a study of B cell selection in AIRE deficiency. Regulatory T cells were sorted as CD4+CD25hiCD127low/negative cells. TCRdb's copy holds only in-frame clones and misses some; the assay was immunoSEQ multiplex PCR. The sample records 11,000 to 15,000 clones, about 93% being singletons. The source material was Tregs sorted from PBMCs. These TCRs come from a human donor with AIRE deficiency.

V is TRBV7-8 and J is TRBJ2-1; D is perhaps TRBD2 (6 bases). CDR1 and CDR2 from the germline V gene are SGHVS and FQNEAQ. V lost 4 bases and J 0 bases, leaving 13 bases between the germline ends. The length of the CDR3 is 16 residues. The CDR3 nucleotides are TGTGCCAGCAGCTGGGTAGCGGCTAGCTCCTACAATGAGCAGTTCTTC. It is translated as CASSWVAASSYNEQFF.

This chain uses TRBV5-1 with TRBJ2-3; TRBD2 is a possible D gene (6 bases). Trimming removed 0 bases from V and 4 bases from J, with 9 bases in between. CDR1 is SGHRS, CDR2 YFSETQ, per germline. The CDR3 has 14 residues. CDR3 sequence reads: CASSLDTSSDTQYF. The CDR3 DNA is TGCGCCAGCAGCTTGGACACTAGCTCAGATACGCAGTATTTT.

This clone was observed a single time. V and J are TRBV19 and TRBJ1-3; D uncertain. Per germline, CDR1 LNHDA and CDR2 SQIVND (reference sequence). The CDR3 covers 14 residues. V was cut by 6 bases and J by 0 bases, with 9 bases left in between. Here the CDR3 DNA reads TGTGCCAGTAGGCAGCTCAGCTCTGGAAACACCATATATTTT. As protein: CASRQLSSGNTIYF. The full variable domain, in which reference TRBV19 and TRBJ1-3 provide the parts outside the CDR3, is DGGITQSPKYLFRKEGQNVTLSCEQNLNHDAMYWYRQDPGQGLRLIYYSQIVNDFQKGDIAEGYSVSREKKESFPLTVTSAQKNPTAFYLCASRQLSSGNTIYFGEGSWLTVV.

This chain joins TRBV5-6 and TRBJ2-7, with 7 bases aligning to TRBD1. Germline lookup yields CDR1 SGHDT and CDR2 YYEEEE. The CDR3 spans 12 residues. Germline trimming cut 4 bases from V and 9 bases from J; bases unmatched to any gene: 7. The CDR3 DNA follows: TGTGCCAGCAGCCAGACAGGGTTGCCGCAGTACTTC. Amino acids: CASSQTGLPQYF.

In DNA, the CDR3 is TGTGCCAGCAGCTTCCCGACAGGGGTAGCCAAAAACATTCAGTACTTC. Amino acids: CASSFPTGVAKNIQYF. This chain uses TRBV7-9 with TRBJ2-4; TRBD1 matches 8 bases. Losses at the gene ends were 3 bases for V and 0 bases for J; bases not matched to a gene: 4. This CDR3 spans 16 amino acids. Per the germline V gene, CDR1 is SEHNR and CDR2 is FQNEAQ (reference sequence).

V gene TRBV29-1 combines with J gene TRBJ2-1; a possible D gene is TRBD2 (6 bases). The germline CDR1 and CDR2 sequences are SQVTM and ANQGSEA. This CDR3 is built from 16 residues. V lost 6 bases to trimming and J lost 2 bases, with 20 bases between them. CDR3 protein: CSVPPVRRGTYNEQFF. The CDR3 DNA reads as TGCAGCGTCCCCCCCGTGCGGCGGGGAACCTACAATGAGCAGTTCTTC.

The gene calls are TRBV7-2 and TRBJ2-7; no reliable D call. Per germline, CDR1 SGHTA and CDR2 FQGNSA. The CDR3 covers 12 residues. V lost 4 bases and J lost 7, with 11 bases in between. CDR3 nucleotide sequence: TGTGCCAGCAGCTCCCACTGGAGAGAGCAGTACTTC. Protein product: CASSSHWREQYF.

This rearrangement joins TRBV7-8 to TRBJ2-7; D is unresolved. Germline lookup yields CDR1 SGHVS and CDR2 FQNEAQ. V gave up 1 base and J gave up 2 bases, with 9 bases separating them. This CDR3 comprises 14 residues. The chain's CDR3 is CASSLDYGTYEQYF. The DNA for the CDR3 is TGTGCCAGCAGCTTAGACTACGGTACCTACGAGCAGTACTTC.

This chain connects TRBV9 to TRBJ2-2; no clear D gene. Trimming shortened V by 0 bases and J by 4 bases, and 7 bases separated the two germline ends. The germline V gene encodes CDR1 SGDLS and CDR2 YYNGEE. The CDR3 sequence is 14 residues long. The CDR3 here is CASSVVSGTGELFF. CDR3 bases: TGTGCCAGCAGCGTAGTGTCGGGCACCGGGGAGCTGTTTTTT.

The chain recombines TRBV6-6 with TRBJ1-5; a possible D gene is TRBD1 (5 bases). Germline CDR1 reads MNHNY; CDR2 reads SVGAGI (reference sequence). CDR3 length: 15 amino acids. Trimming stripped 2 bases from V and 4 bases from J, with 12 bases between. The CDR3 is CASSYRGSVNQPQHF. The CDR3 DNA sequence: TGTGCCAGCAGTTACCGGGGGTCCGTAAATCAGCCCCAGCATTTT.

The gene calls are TRBV19 and TRBJ2-7; D possibly corresponds to TRBD2 (5 bases). Germline CDR1 is LNHDA and CDR2 is SQIVND (reference sequence). CDR3 length: 15 amino acids. The ends were cut back, 0 bases at V and 2 bases at J, with 11 bases in the middle. CDR3 DNA: TGTGCCAGTAGTATAGATAAAAGCGGTCCCTACGAGCAGTACTTC. Translated, it gives CASSIDKSGPYEQYF.

V usage is TRBV29-1 and J usage is TRBJ2-2; no firm D call. In germline, CDR1 is SQVTM, CDR2 ANQGSEA. Trimming stripped 6 bases from V and 1 base from J, with 3 bases between. The CDR3 runs 11 residues. The CDR3 nucleotides read TGCAGCGTCATGAACACCGGGGAGCTGTTTTTT. Translated: CSVMNTGELFF.

This chain's CDR3 is CASSKGDRIYEQYF. The CDR3 DNA reads as TGTGCCAGCAGCAAAGGGGACCGGATCTACGAGCAGTACTTC. This chain uses TRBV21-1 with TRBJ2-7. TRBV21-1 is annotated as a pseudogene. The CDR3 is 14 residues long.

This clone was observed a few times. This chain uses TRBV5-4 with TRBJ2-5; 9 bases are shared with TRBD2. The germline V gene has CDR1 SGHNT and CDR2 YYREEE (reference sequence). This CDR3 comprises 16 residues. The V gene end was trimmed by 1 base and the J gene end by 7 bases; junction bases not matched to a gene: 11. The CDR3 protein is CASSLIGTSLMVTQYF. In DNA, the CDR3 is TGTGCCAGCAGCTTGATCGGGACTAGCCTGATGGTGACCCAGTACTTC.

In nucleotides, the CDR3 is TGTGCCAGCTCACCGGGACAGGGGGCCGGAGATACGCAGTATTTT. Amino acid sequence: CASSPGQGAGDTQYF. The genes are TRBV18 and TRBJ2-3, with TRBD1 matching over 12 bases. With 3 bases clipped from V and 5 bases from J, the junction kept 3 bases outside the gene matches. The CDR3 covers 15 residues. CDR1 is KGHSH, CDR2 LQKENI, per germline.

This clone came up once. The chain recombines TRBV5-1 with TRBJ1-2, with 7 bases aligning to TRBD1. Looked up from germline, CDR1 is SGHRS and CDR2 is YFSETQ. The CDR3 is 13 amino acids. Germline trimming cut 4 bases from V and 10 bases from J; bases unmatched to any gene: 10. The CDR3 bases are TGCGCCAGCAGCGAGGTGGGGACAGTCCTCTACACCTTC. Its protein is CASSEVGTVLYTF.

This rearrangement joins TRBV4-2 to TRBJ1-4; D perhaps matches TRBD1 (5 bases). This CDR3 spans 16 amino acids. Deletions cut 1 base from V and 6 bases from J, with 15 bases between. The germline gives CDR1 LGHNA, CDR2 YNFKEQ. The chain's CDR3 is CASSQVVGQGHEKLFF. The CDR3 nucleotides read TGTGCCAGCAGCCAAGTAGTCGGGCAGGGACATGAAAAACTGTTTTTT.

The V call is TRBV7-2, the J call TRBJ2-7; 8 bases are shared with TRBD1. Germline CDR1 is SGHTA and CDR2 is FQGNSA. This CDR3 contains 15 residues. V shed 3 bases, J shed 1 base, and the junction held 5 bases outside the gene matches. DNA for the CDR3: TGTGCCAGCAGCTTTTCAGGGGGCTGGTCCTACGAGCAGTACTTC. Residues: CASSFSGGWSYEQYF.

Only one count was recorded for this clone. The V and J genes are TRBV4-3 and TRBJ2-6, with D possibly being TRBD1 (5 bases). V lost 1 base and J 1 base, leaving 20 bases between the germline ends. The CDR3 runs to 20 residues. Germline values: CDR1 LGHNA, CDR2 YSLEER. CDR3 in DNA: TGCGCCAGCAGCCAAGGTTTAGGGCAGGGAATGGGTTCTGGGGCCAACGTCCTGACTTTC. Its translation is CASSQGLGQGMGSGANVLTF.

The rearrangement joins TRBV6-5 to TRBJ2-4; D call uncertain. Trimming shortened V by 1 base and J by 8 bases, and 18 bases separated the two germline ends. The CDR3 length is 16 residues. The germline V gene encodes CDR1 MNHEY and CDR2 SVGAGI. CDR3 sequence (DNA): TGTGCCAGCAGTTACTTACCGGCAGCCTATGGGGACATTCAGTACTTC. Translating it yields CASSYLPAAYGDIQYF.